The clone carrying this T cell receptor (beta chain) has a handful of counts. Its antigen is as yet unknown. CDR1 MDHEN and CDR2 SYDVKM come from the germline V gene. The CDR3 loop spans 11 amino acids. Trimming left V 3 bases short and J 5 bases short, with 5 bases between. The data originate from a study of T-cell reconstitution after alpha-beta-depleted transplantation in children. General study findings and limits: Reports say that about two months after transplant, the alpha-beta T cells came out of several hundred graft clones that had expanded. Diversity and T-cell counts at one year after transplant derived mostly from new T cells.

Unique molecular identifiers were incorporated when the TCRbeta library was constructed. TCRdb re-analysed the PCR reads in MiXCR, keeping a single row per CDR3 protein. The sample yields 500,000 or so distinct CDR3 sequences, about an eighth seen once. The specimen was PBMCs, mostly from graft donor cells, collected 180 days after TCRalphabeta/CD19-depleted stem cell transplant. This receptor was obtained from a female patient aged 2 to 10 who had a stem cell transplant for aplastic anemia, so the T cells may come from the graft donor. V is TRBV28 and J is TRBJ2-7; D remains ambiguous. The CDR3 nucleotides read TGTGCCAGCAGTTTCAGGAACGAGCAGTACGTC. It specifies CASSFRNEQYV.